A single T cell receptor (beta chain) is shown here with its context. Its recognized antigen is unknown. It has no much larger one-base neighbor in the sample; base qualities were not kept. The library relied on the immunoSEQ multiplex PCR assay. TCRdb stores this immuneACCESS table with in-frame sequences only. Part of the clones is absent; in the studies checked, under half of the shortfall reflects unresolved V genes, and no reason is known for the rest. Present in this sample are about 120,000 clones, more than 75% of which were seen just once. Jointly, the top ten make up 2% to 3% of the sample. The sample belongs to a study of control samples from healthy donors and cancer patients (TCRdb year 2020). Measured from the cysteine to the phenylalanine, the CDR3 is 14 residues long. The CDR3 DNA has 42 bases and is translated from base 1. In the germline V gene, CDR1 corresponds to SNHLY and CDR2 to FYNNEI. V loses 4 bases, J loses 3 bases, and the germline ends lie 13 bases apart.

The chain is made from TRBV2 and TRBJ2-7; the D gene cannot be resolved reliably. The sample was blood. The source is a woman aged 70-85 years in good health. The DNA sequence is given as TGTGCCAGCAGTGGACTTTTGAGATACTACGAGCAGTACTTC. Its coded protein is CASSGLLRYYEQYF.